Below, 28 T cell receptor beta chains from the same sample are listed, as sequenced in a study of graft-versus-host responses after intestinal transplantation. TCRdb's table, derived via immunoSEQ multiplex PCR, lists solely in-frame clones and lacks some. Among tens of thousands of clones listed, roughly 89% were seen once. These receptors have no known antigen. The material sequenced was unstimulated CD8+ T cells sorted from spleen or lymph node cells, taken before transplant. These receptors all come from a human donor who was the organ donor for an intestinal transplant.

The V call is TRBV28, the J call TRBJ1-4; TRBD1 matches 7 bases. V was pared by 6 bases and J by 8 bases, with 12 bases of the junction left unmatched. CDR3 length: 15 amino acids. Germline CDR1 MDHEN, CDR2 SYDVKM. CDR3 amino acids: CASRMGWDSDEKLFF. The CDR3 bases are TGTGCCAGCAGGATGGGGTGGGACAGCGACGAAAAACTGTTTTTT.

The chain combines TRBV6-5 with TRBJ2-1; 10 bases agree with TRBD2. The germline V gene encodes CDR1 MNHEY and CDR2 SVGAGI. Losses at the gene ends were 0 bases for V and 8 bases for J; bases not matched to a gene: 7. This CDR3 spans 16 amino acids. The CDR3 DNA follows: TGTGCCAGCAGTTACTCCCTGACTAGCGGGTTTGATGAGCAGTTCTTC. It translates to CASSYSLTSGFDEQFF.

The rearrangement links TRBV30 to TRBJ2-1; D possibly corresponds to TRBD1 (6 bases). The CDR3 is 13 residues long. V shed 5 bases and J shed 5 bases, with 13 bases lying between them. Germline V CDR1 and CDR2: GTSNPN, SVGIG (reference sequence). The CDR3 loop reads CAWRRTGNNEQFF. CDR3 sequence (DNA): TGTGCCTGGCGCCGTACAGGGAACAATGAGCAGTTCTTC.

In its sample, this clone was seen once. The chain joins TRBV7-2 to TRBJ2-3, with 10 nucleotides matching TRBD2. V gave up 4 bases and J gave up 2 bases; unmatched junction bases: 6. This CDR3 comprises 16 residues. The germline CDR1 and CDR2 sequences are SGHTA and FQGNSA. The DNA of the CDR3 is TGTGCCAGCAGCTCGCAACTAGCGGGGTTCACAGATACGCAGTATTTT. Translation: CASSSQLAGFTDTQYF.

CDR3 amino acids: CASSQVGVQQWISSGANVLTF. CDR3 DNA sequence: TGCGCCAGCAGCCAAGTAGGGGTACAACAGTGGATTTCCTCTGGGGCCAACGTCCTGACTTTC. The chain joins TRBV4-1 to TRBJ2-6; maybe TRBD1 (5 bases). The germline V and J ends were trimmed by 1 base and 0 bases, with 22 bases remaining between them. In germline, CDR1 is MGHRA, CDR2 YSYEKL. The CDR3 is 21 amino acids.

The chain employs TRBV27 and TRBJ2-1, with D maybe TRBD1 (8 bases). Trimming took off 2 bases at V and 8 bases at J, with 13 bases between the two ends. The CDR3 loop spans 14 amino acids. Germline values: CDR1 MNHEY, CDR2 SMNVEV (reference sequence). CDR3 nucleotides: TGTGCCAGCAGTTTAATACAGGGGGGGCATGAGCAGTTCTTC. Its protein is CASSLIQGGHEQFF.

V usage is TRBV7-2 and J usage is TRBJ1-5, with TRBD1 identical over 10 bases. The CDR3 sequence is 16 residues long. Losses at the gene ends were 5 bases for V and 1 base for J; bases not matched to a gene: 5. In germline, CDR1 is SGHTA, CDR2 FQGNSA. CDR3 in DNA: TGTGCCAGCAGCCCGACAGGGGGCCTCAGCAATCAGCCCCAGCATTTT. This codes for CASSPTGGLSNQPQHF.

The V and J genes are TRBV2 and TRBJ1-2; TRBD1 matches 8 bases. This CDR3 contains 12 residues. The trim removed 10 bases at V and 1 base at J, leaving 2 bases unmatched. Per germline, CDR1 SNHLY and CDR2 FYNNEI. The CDR3, as DNA: TGTGCCAACAGGGGGAGTAACTATGGCTACACCTTC. It codes for CANRGSNYGYTF.

The V gene is TRBV5-8, the J gene TRBJ2-3, with 7 bases identical to TRBD1. Unmatched junction bases numbered 2, after V lost 4 bases and J lost 3 bases. Looked up from germline, CDR1 is SGHTS and CDR2 is YDEGEE. This CDR3 is 13 amino acids long. In nucleotides, the CDR3 is TGTGCCAGCAGCGAGGGACAGACAGATACGCAGTATTTT. It yields the protein CASSEGQTDTQYF.

The genes are TRBV7-3 and TRBJ2-1; 8 positions agree with TRBD2. Trimming at V came to 0 bases and at J to 5 bases, leaving 3 bases not matched to a gene. Germline V gene sequence: CDR1 SGHTA, CDR2 FQGTGA. This CDR3 has 15 amino acids. CDR3 coding DNA: TGTGCCAGCAGCTTAACAGGGCGGGGGGACAATGAGCAGTTCTTC. Translation: CASSLTGRGDNEQFF.

This sequence joins TRBV10-3 and TRBJ1-1; 8 nucleotides line up with TRBD1. J gave up 1 base and V 0 bases, and 10 bases lay outside the gene matches. Germline values: CDR1 ENHRY, CDR2 SYGVKD. The CDR3 is 18 residues long. For the CDR3, the DNA is TGTGCCATCAGTGAGTCGCAGCCAGTGGACAGGGAGAACACTGAAGCTTTCTTT. Translated, it gives CAISESQPVDRENTEAFF.

The chain employs TRBV4-1 and TRBJ1-1; 7 positions agree with TRBD1. The CDR3 runs to 14 residues. The germline gives CDR1 MGHRA, CDR2 YSYEKL. The J segment lost 7 bases and the V segment lost 3 bases, leaving 8 bases of the junction unmatched. CDR3 in amino acids: CASSQTGPAYEAFF. In DNA form, the CDR3 reads TGCGCCAGCAGCCAGACAGGGCCAGCTTATGAAGCTTTCTTT.

On this clone itself: An end of the junction does not agree with germline; a read error may underlie this. The rearrangement uses TRBV4-1 and TRBJ2-2, with D maybe TRBD1 (6 bases). The CDR3 sequence is 15 residues long. Per the germline V gene, CDR1 is MGHRA and CDR2 is YSYEKL. The CDR3: CASSQSGAVTGELLF. DNA of the CDR3: TGCGCCAGCAGCCAGTCAGGGGCAGTTACCGGGGAGCTGCTTTTT.

The chain carries TRBV4-3 and TRBJ2-3, with 7 bases aligning to TRBD2. The CDR3 spans 14 residues. The V segment lost 6 bases and the J segment 0 bases; nucleotides outside the gene matches: 3. Germline-derived CDR1 and CDR2 are LGHNA and YSLEER. This CDR3 reads CASSQRGSTDTQYF. The CDR3 coding sequence is TGCGCCAGCAGTCAGCGGGGAAGCACAGATACGCAGTATTTT.

The V and J genes are TRBV4-1 and TRBJ2-5; TRBD1 matches at 9 bases. V dropped 2 bases and J dropped 4; count of bases not matched to a gene: 11. Germline V gene lookup returns CDR1 MGHRA and CDR2 YSYEKL. CDR3 size: 17 residues. DNA for the CDR3: TGCGCCAGCAGCCAACGACAGGGGGTAGAGTGGGTAGAGACCCAGTACTTC. Translated, it gives CASSQRQGVEWVETQYF.

The rearrangement joins TRBV19 to TRBJ2-3; TRBD2 matches 9 bases. This CDR3 has 16 residues. Germline-derived CDR1 and CDR2 are LNHDA and SQIVND (reference sequence). V dropped 6 bases and J dropped 5; count of bases not matched to a gene: 12. The CDR3 nucleotides are TGTGCCAGTAGCCCCTTTAGCGGGGGAAGGTTAGATACGCAGTATTTT. Its protein is CASSPFSGGRLDTQYF.

This clone was counted a single time. The chain couples TRBV28 to TRBJ2-7; 8 bases are a match to TRBD1. The germline V gene encodes CDR1 MDHEN and CDR2 SYDVKM. The CDR3 runs 13 residues. Trimming cost V 3 bases and J 6 bases; bases outside gene matches: 4. The CDR3 sequence is CASSFSDRGEQYV. The CDR3 region has the DNA TGTGCCAGCAGTTTCTCAGACAGGGGCGAGCAGTACGTC.

This rearrangement joins TRBV19 to TRBJ1-1; D unclear. CDR1 is LNHDA and CDR2 is SQIVND in the germline V gene (reference sequence). This CDR3 has 16 residues. Trimming took 5 bases from V and 0 from J, leaving 16 bases between them. CDR3 loop: CASSEGSLGMNTEAFF. CDR3 coding DNA: TGTGCCAGTAGTGAGGGCAGTCTGGGGATGAACACTGAAGCTTTCTTT.

The chain couples TRBV6-1 to TRBJ1-2, with 9 bases matching TRBD1. Germline trimming cut 7 bases from V and 4 bases from J; bases unmatched to any gene: 10. The CDR3 length is 15 residues. Germline assignment: CDR1 MNHNS and CDR2 SASEGT. The CDR3 region has the DNA TGTGCCAGCAACGGGTTACAGGGGGCGGGCTATGGCTACACCTTC. Amino acid sequence: CASNGLQGAGYGYTF.

The rearrangement joins TRBV9 to TRBJ1-5; 7 nucleotides align to TRBD1. Germline values: CDR1 SGDLS, CDR2 YYNGEE. The CDR3 consists of 13 residues. The J segment lost 7 bases and the V segment lost 0 bases, leaving 1 base of the junction unmatched. This CDR3 reads CASSVGQGQPQHF. The CDR3 nucleotides are TGTGCCAGCAGCGTAGGACAGGGCCAGCCCCAGCATTTT.

This chain connects TRBV2 to TRBJ1-2, with D uncertain. CDR1 and CDR2 from the germline V gene are SNHLY and FYNNEI. Trimming cost V 1 base and J 6 bases, with 18 bases left between them. CDR3 length: 16 amino acids. The CDR3 sequence: CASSEVGKGEKNGYTF. CDR3 nucleotides: TGTGCCAGCAGTGAAGTAGGGAAGGGAGAAAAGAATGGCTACACCTTC. Drawing the rest from reference TRBV2 and TRBJ1-2, the complete variable domain is EPEVTQTPSHQVTQMGQEVILRCVPISNHLYFYWYRQILGQKVEFLVSFYNNEISEKSEIFDDQFSVERPDGSNFTLKIRSTKLEDSAMYFCASSEVGKGEKNGYTFGSGTRLTVV.

The chain links TRBV27 to TRBJ2-1; 7 bases are a match to TRBD2. Germline V gene data show CDR1 as MNHEY and CDR2 as SMNVEV (reference sequence). Trimming cost V 10 bases and J 8 bases; bases outside gene matches: 14. The CDR3 is made up of 14 amino acids. The CDR3 region is CATLRLAALHEQFF. Written as DNA, the CDR3 is TGTGCCACACTCAGACTAGCCGCTCTTCATGAGCAGTTCTTC.

The table lists this clone with a count of one. This chain uses TRBV2 with TRBJ2-1; D is perhaps TRBD1 (5 bases). V was shortened by 4 bases and J by 12 bases, with 28 bases between the two germline ends. The germline V gene encodes CDR1 SNHLY and CDR2 FYNNEI. CDR3 length: 17 amino acids. CDR3 bases: TGTGCCAGCAGTGTGCCTGGATGGCTCAACCTGGGTAGGGGGCAGTTCTTC. This translates into CASSVPGWLNLGRGQFF. The variable domain in full, completed from reference TRBV2 and TRBJ2-1, reads EPEVTQTPSHQVTQMGQEVILRCVPISNHLYFYWYRQILGQKVEFLVSFYNNEISEKSEIFDDQFSVERPDGSNFTLKIRSTKLEDSAMYFCASSVPGWLNLGRGQFFGPGTRLTVL.

The chain carries TRBV7-8 and TRBJ1-1, with D perhaps matching TRBD1 (6 bases). This CDR3 has 14 amino acids. V gave up 3 bases and J gave up 1 base, with 9 bases separating them. In germline, CDR1 is SGHVS, CDR2 FQNEAQ. The CDR3 DNA is TGTGCCAGCAGCTTTGGGGGCGCGAACACTGAAGCTTTCTTT. Its translation: CASSFGGANTEAFF.

The V gene is TRBV19, the J gene TRBJ2-1; 10 bases fit TRBD2. The ends lost 4 bases at V and 4 bases at J; junction bases unmatched: 10. The CDR3 contains 17 residues. CDR1 and CDR2 from the germline V gene are LNHDA and SQIVND (reference sequence). CDR3 protein: CASSSVNSGGYYNEQFF. The CDR3 DNA is TGTGCCAGTAGTAGTGTCAATAGCGGGGGGTATTACAATGAGCAGTTCTTC.

This chain uses TRBV7-9 with TRBJ1-2, with D perhaps matching TRBD1 (5 bases). There are 13 residues in the CDR3. Germline V CDR1 and CDR2: SEHNR, FQNEAQ (reference sequence). Trimming removed 5 bases from V and 3 bases from J, with 10 bases in between. CDR3 in DNA: TGTGCCAGCAGCACATCGACAGACTATGGCTACACCTTC. Translation gives CASSTSTDYGYTF.

This chain joins TRBV7-6 and TRBJ1-2; 9 bases map to TRBD1. This CDR3 contains 15 residues. Per germline, CDR1 SGHVS and CDR2 FNYEAQ. The ends lost 5 bases at V and 5 bases at J; junction bases unmatched: 9. CDR3 sequence reads: CASSQTGGIRYGYTF. The CDR3, as DNA: TGTGCCAGCAGCCAGACAGGGGGAATAAGATATGGCTACACCTTC.

This clone has only one observation. This rearrangement joins TRBV7-6 to TRBJ2-1, with TRBD2 matching 7 bases. With 2 bases clipped from V and 8 bases from J, the junction kept 9 bases outside the gene matches. CDR1 and CDR2 from the germline V gene are SGHVS and FNYEAQ. The CDR3 extends over 15 amino acids. The CDR3 here is CASSLHGLAVYEQFF. The CDR3 DNA is TGTGCCAGCAGCTTACATGGTCTAGCGGTCTATGAGCAGTTCTTC.